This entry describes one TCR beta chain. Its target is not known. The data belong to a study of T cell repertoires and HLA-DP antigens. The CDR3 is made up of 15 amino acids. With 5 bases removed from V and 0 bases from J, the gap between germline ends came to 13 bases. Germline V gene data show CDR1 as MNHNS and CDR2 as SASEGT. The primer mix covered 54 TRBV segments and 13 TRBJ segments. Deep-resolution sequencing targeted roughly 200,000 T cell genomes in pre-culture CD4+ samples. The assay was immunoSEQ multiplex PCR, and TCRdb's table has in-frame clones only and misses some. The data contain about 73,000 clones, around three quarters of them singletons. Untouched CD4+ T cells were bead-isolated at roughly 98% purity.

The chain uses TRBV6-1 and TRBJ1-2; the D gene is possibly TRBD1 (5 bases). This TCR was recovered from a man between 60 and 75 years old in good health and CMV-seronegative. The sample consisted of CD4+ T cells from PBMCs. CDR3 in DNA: TGTGCCAGCAGTACGGAAAGGGGAACTAACTATGGCTACACCTTC. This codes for CASSTERGTNYGYTF.